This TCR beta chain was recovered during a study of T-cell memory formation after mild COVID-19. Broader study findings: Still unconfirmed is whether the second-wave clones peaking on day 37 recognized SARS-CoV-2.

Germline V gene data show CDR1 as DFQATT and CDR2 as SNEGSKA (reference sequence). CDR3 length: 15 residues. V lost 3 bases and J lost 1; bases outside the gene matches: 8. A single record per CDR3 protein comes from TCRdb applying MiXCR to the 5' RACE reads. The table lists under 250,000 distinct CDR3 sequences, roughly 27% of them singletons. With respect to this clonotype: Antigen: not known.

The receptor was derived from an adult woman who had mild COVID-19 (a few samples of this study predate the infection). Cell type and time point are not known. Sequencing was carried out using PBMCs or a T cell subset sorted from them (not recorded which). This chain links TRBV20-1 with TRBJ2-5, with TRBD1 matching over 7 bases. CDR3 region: CSASRDSAFQETQYF. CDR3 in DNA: TGCAGTGCTAGCCGGGACAGTGCCTTCCAAGAGACCCAGTACTTC.